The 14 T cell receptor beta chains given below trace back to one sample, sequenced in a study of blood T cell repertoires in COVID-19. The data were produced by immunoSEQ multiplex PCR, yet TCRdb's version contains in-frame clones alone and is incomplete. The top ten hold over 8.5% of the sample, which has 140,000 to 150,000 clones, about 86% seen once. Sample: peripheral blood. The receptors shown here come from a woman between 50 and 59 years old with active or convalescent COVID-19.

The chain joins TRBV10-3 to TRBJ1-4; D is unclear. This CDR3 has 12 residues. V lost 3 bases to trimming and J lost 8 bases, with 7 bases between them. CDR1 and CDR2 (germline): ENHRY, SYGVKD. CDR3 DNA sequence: TGTGCCATCAGTGAAGGAGGGGAAAAACTGTTTTTT. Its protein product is CAISEGGEKLFF.

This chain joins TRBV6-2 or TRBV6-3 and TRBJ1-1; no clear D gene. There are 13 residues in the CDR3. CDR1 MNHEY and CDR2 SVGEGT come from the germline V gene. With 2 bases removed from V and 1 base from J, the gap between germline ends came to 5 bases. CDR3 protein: CASSYGGNTEAFF. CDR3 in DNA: TGTGCCAGCAGTTACGGAGGGAACACTGAAGCTTTCTTT.

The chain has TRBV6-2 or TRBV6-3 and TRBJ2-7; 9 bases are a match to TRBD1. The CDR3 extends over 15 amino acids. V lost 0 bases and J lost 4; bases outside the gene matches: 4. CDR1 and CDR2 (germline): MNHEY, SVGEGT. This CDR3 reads CASSYSRDRAYEQYF. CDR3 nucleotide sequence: TGTGCCAGCAGTTACTCGAGGGACAGGGCGTACGAGCAGTACTTC.

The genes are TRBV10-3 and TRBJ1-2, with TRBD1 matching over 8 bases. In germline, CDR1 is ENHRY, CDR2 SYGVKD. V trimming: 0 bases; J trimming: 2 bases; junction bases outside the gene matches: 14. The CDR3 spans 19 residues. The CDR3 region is CAISESSGGVRGRNYGYTF. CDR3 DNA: TGTGCCATCAGTGAGTCCTCAGGGGGCGTTAGGGGTCGGAACTATGGCTACACCTTC.

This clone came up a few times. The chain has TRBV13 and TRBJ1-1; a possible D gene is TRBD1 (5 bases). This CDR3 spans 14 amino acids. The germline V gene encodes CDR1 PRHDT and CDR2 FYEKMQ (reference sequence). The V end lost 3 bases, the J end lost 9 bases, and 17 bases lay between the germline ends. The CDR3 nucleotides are TGTGCCAGCAGCTTCCCCCGTGGGGGGTCCCAAGCTTTCTTT. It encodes CASSFPRGGSQAFF.

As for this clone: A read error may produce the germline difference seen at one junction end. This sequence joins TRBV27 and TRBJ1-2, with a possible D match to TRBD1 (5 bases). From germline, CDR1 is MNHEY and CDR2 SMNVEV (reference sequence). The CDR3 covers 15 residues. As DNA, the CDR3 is TGTGCCAGTAGTTTAAACCAGGGACTCGGCTATGGCTACACCTTC. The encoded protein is CASSLNQGLGYGYTF.

The CDR3 DNA is TGTGCCAGCAGTTTATATCTCGGGGGGGAGAAGAATGAGCAGTTCTTC. This translates into CASSLYLGGEKNEQFF. The chain has TRBV28 and TRBJ2-1; 8 bases are a match to TRBD2. The junction had 9 bases not matched to a gene; V was cut back by 1 base and J by 7 bases. CDR1 MDHEN and CDR2 SYDVKM come from the germline V gene. This CDR3 is built from 16 residues.

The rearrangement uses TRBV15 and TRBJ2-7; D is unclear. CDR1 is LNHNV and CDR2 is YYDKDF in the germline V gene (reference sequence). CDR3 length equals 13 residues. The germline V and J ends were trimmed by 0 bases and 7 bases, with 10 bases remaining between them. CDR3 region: CATSRDLNREQYF. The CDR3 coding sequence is TGTGCCACCAGCAGAGATCTAAACAGAGAGCAGTACTTC.

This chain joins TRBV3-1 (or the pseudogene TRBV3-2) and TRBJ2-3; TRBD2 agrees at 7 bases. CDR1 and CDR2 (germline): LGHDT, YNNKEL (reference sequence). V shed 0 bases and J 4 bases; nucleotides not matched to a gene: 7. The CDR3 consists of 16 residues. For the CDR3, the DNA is TGTGCCAGCAGCCAAGAAGGGCGGGAGTTCCCAGATACGCAGTATTTT. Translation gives CASSQEGREFPDTQYF.

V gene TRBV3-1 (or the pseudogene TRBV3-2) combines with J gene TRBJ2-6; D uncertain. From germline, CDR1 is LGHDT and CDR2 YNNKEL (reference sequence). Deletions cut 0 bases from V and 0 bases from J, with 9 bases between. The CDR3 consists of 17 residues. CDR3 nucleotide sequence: TGTGCCAGCAGCCAAGAGGTAACAGCCTCTGGGGCCAACGTCCTGACTTTC. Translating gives CASSQEVTASGANVLTF.

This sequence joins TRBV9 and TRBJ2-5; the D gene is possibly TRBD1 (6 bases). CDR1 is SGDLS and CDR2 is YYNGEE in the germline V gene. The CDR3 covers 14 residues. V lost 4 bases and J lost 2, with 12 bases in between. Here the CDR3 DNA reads TGTGCCAGCAGCCGGGACATGGGGCAAGAGACCCAGTACTTC. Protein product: CASSRDMGQETQYF.

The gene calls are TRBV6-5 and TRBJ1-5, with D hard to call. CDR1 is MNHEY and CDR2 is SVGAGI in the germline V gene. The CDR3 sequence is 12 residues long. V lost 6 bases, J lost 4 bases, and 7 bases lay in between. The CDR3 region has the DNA TGTGCCAGCAGCACGGGGAATCAGCCCCAGCATTTT. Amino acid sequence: CASSTGNQPQHF.

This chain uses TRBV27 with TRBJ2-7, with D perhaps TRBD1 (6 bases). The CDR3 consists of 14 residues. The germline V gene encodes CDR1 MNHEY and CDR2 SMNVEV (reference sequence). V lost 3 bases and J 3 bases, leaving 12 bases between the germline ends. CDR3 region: CASSFATGGYEQYF. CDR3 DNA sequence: TGTGCCAGCAGTTTCGCGACAGGTGGCTACGAGCAGTACTTC.

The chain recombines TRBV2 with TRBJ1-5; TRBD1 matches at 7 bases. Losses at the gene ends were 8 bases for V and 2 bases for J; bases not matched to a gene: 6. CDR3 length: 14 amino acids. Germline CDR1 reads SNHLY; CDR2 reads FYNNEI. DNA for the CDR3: TGTGCCAGCGCACAGGGGATGGGCAATCAGCCCCAGCATTTT. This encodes CASAQGMGNQPQHF.